This TCR beta chain stems from a study of T cell changes during pregnancy in multiple sclerosis. Profiling relied on immunoSEQ multiplex PCR, and the TCRdb table lists in-frame clones only, not all of them. Here the sample spans 100,000 or so clones, roughly 94% being singletons. Losses at the gene ends were 5 bases for V and 6 bases for J; bases not matched to a gene: 3. The germline gives CDR1 SGHVS, CDR2 FNYEAQ. The CDR3 extends over 13 amino acids. The chain links TRBV7-6 to TRBJ2-7; 11 bases line up with TRBD2. The material sequenced was peripheral blood, taken after pregnancy. This clonotype originated in a female donor in good health, enrolled as a control in a pregnancy study. CDR3 sequence reads: CASSPGLAAEQYF. The CDR3, as DNA: TGTGCCAGCAGCCCGGGACTAGCGGCCGAGCAGTACTTC.